These T cell receptor beta chains were read from a single sample in a study of Ad26.COV2.S vaccination and SARS-CoV-2 variants. The table came from immunoSEQ multiplex PCR; TCRdb's copy has only in-frame clones and leaves some out. The table includes 350,000 to 500,000 clones, about 88% detected once. The sequences come from peripheral blood, collected in a trial of Ad26.COV2.S vaccine versus placebo. The receptor set was obtained from a person aged 18-65 years who received the Ad26.COV2.S COVID-19 vaccine or a placebo. Each CDR3 is given with its conserved first and last residue. Fields, in order: D gene, clone size, V gene, J gene, CDR3 DNA, CDR3 protein. A D gene is named only where the DNA matches it firmly. Clone size, where shown, is once, few, many, or a class for clones that have expanded.

>TRBD1|once|TRBV9|TRBJ1-2
TGTGCCAGCAGCACCCGATCGACAGGGAACTATGGCTACACCTTC
CASSTRSTGNYGYTF
>TRBD1|NA|TRBV6-2/TRBV6-3|TRBJ2-5
TGTGCCAGCAGTTACGCCGGACAGGGAAAAATAGAGACCCAGTACTTC
CASSYAGQGKIETQYF
>TRBD1|NA|TRBV2|TRBJ2-2
TGTGCCAGCACTCCCGGGACAGGGGGCGTAGGAGGAGGCACCGGGGAGCTGTTTTTT
CASTPGTGGVGGGTGELFF
>TRBD2|NA|TRBV5-1|TRBJ2-2
TGCGCCAGCAGCTTAATAGCGGGAGGAACCGGGGAGCTGTTTTTT
CASSLIAGGTGELFF
>NA|NA|TRBV2|TRBJ2-1
TGTGCCAGCAGTTCGGCCTCCTACAATGAGCAGTTCTTC
CASSSASYNEQFF
>NA|NA|TRBV19|TRBJ1-1
TGTGCCAGTAGTTCTCAGGGTAACACTGAAGCTTTCTTT
CASSSQGNTEAFF
>NA|NA|TRBV15|TRBJ1-5
TGTGCCACCAGCCGCCAATTTAATAGCAATCAGCCCCAGCATTTT
CATSRQFNSNQPQHF
>NA|NA|TRBV5-1|TRBJ2-5
TGCGCCAGCAGCTATGCCGGGGAGACCCAGTACTTC
CASSYAGETQYF
>NA|NA|TRBV7-2|TRBJ1-5
TGTGCCAGCAGCAAAAGGGCAGTTAATCAGCCCCAGCATTTT
CASSKRAVNQPQHF
>NA|NA|TRBV19|TRBJ1-2
TGTGCCAGTAGTATGAAGGATTATGGCTACACCTTC
CASSMKDYGYTF
>TRBD2|NA|TRBV7-9|TRBJ2-2
TGTGCCAGCAGCTTAGCCCCCACCGGGACTAGGGTTACCGGGGAGCTGTTTTTT
CASSLAPTGTRVTGELFF
>NA|once|TRBV2|TRBJ1-2
TGTGCCCGTGGGGAGGGCTATGGCTACACCTTC
CARGEGYGYTF
>NA|NA|TRBV19|TRBJ2-5
TGTGCCAGTACCAACGGGAACCAAGAGACCCAGTACTTC
CASTNGNQETQYF
>TRBD1|NA|TRBV28|TRBJ1-2
TGTGCCAGCAGTCCGCGTGACGGGACAGGGGGCGGCTACACCTTC
CASSPRDGTGGGYTF
>NA|NA|TRBV7-9|TRBJ1-6
TGTGCCAGCAGCTTTTCAGGGTCAGGTTCCTCACCCCTCCACTTT
CASSFSGSGSSPLHF
>TRBD2|NA|TRBV19|TRBJ2-3
TGTGCCAGTAAAACTAGCGGACGCACAGATACGCAGTATTTT
CASKTSGRTDTQYF
>NA|NA|TRBV21-1|TRBJ2-1
TGTGCCAGCCCCAGCGGGGGGGCCCGGTATGAGCAGTTCTTC
CASPSGGARYEQFF
>TRBD1|NA|TRBV4-1|TRBJ1-3
TGCGCCAGCAGCCATCTCCGGGACAGGGTACAAGGAAACACCATATATTTT
CASSHLRDRVQGNTIYF
>TRBD1|once|TRBV6-6|TRBJ2-7
TGTGCCAGCAGTTCACCGGGACAGGGGGCCGGCGAGCAGTACTTC
CASSSPGQGAGEQYF
>TRBD1|NA|TRBV5-1|TRBJ1-1
TGCGCCAGTACTTGGACAGGGAGTGTGGGCACTGAAGCTTTCTTT
CASTWTGSVGTEAFF
>NA|NA|TRBV6-6|TRBJ1-1
TGTGCCAGCACCAAGCCCCGCAGCAACACTGAAGCTTTCTTT
CASTKPRSNTEAFF
>NA|NA|TRBV9|TRBJ2-1
TGTGCCAGCAGCGTCGACAGGACCGAGCAGTTCTTC
CASSVDRTEQFF
>NA|NA|TRBV5-1|TRBJ2-1
TGCGCCAGCAGCCCTCGACTAGTATGGTCCTACAATGAGCAGTTCTTC
CASSPRLVWSYNEQFF
>NA|NA|TRBV7-3|TRBJ1-2
TGTGCCAGCAGCTTAGGCCAGAACTATGGCTACACCTTC
CASSLGQNYGYTF
>TRBD2|few|TRBV9|TRBJ2-1
TGTGCCAGCAGCGAGCGGGGGCTATCCTACAATGAGCAGTTCTTC
CASSERGLSYNEQFF
>NA|few|TRBV9|TRBJ2-7
TGTGCCAGCAGCGTGGATTGGGAGAAAGACTACGAGCAGTACTTC
CASSVDWEKDYEQYF